A single sample gave rise to the 29 T cell receptor beta chains below, sequenced in a study of identical twins. TCRdb ran MiXCR on the 5' RACE reads and lists one entry per CDR3 protein. The sample yields around 490,000 distinct CDR3 sequences, roughly 15% seen once. These records were also assigned to another study, of yellow fever vaccine responses in identical twins.

Source material: CD4+ T cells sorted from blood. The receptors were gathered from a woman under 30 in good health.

This clonotype was recorded a few times. V usage is TRBV19 and J usage is TRBJ2-3; TRBD2 is a possible D gene (5 bases). The germline V and J ends were trimmed by 3 bases and 2 bases, with 18 bases remaining between them. The CDR3 consists of 17 residues. Germline lookup yields CDR1 LNHDA and CDR2 SQIVND (reference sequence). The CDR3 nucleotides read TGTGCCAGTAGTATTAAAAGGACGGTGAGGGCCACAGATACGCAGTATTTT. It codes for CASSIKRTVRATDTQYF.

V and J are TRBV20-1 and TRBJ2-3, with D hard to call. V shed 1 base and J shed 3 bases, with 14 bases lying between them. Germline V gives CDR1 DFQATT, CDR2 SNEGSKA (reference sequence). CDR3 length equals 15 residues. The CDR3 DNA follows: TGCAGTGCTAGAGGCGCCGTAGGTGGAACAGATACGCAGTATTTT. Translation: CSARGAVGGTDTQYF.

The rearrangement joins TRBV20-1 to TRBJ2-1; 11 bases line up with TRBD2. The CDR3 spans 20 residues. The V gene end was trimmed by 1 base and the J gene end by 4 bases; junction bases not matched to a gene: 18. Germline CDR1 is DFQATT and CDR2 is SNEGSKA (reference sequence). The CDR3 loop reads CSARGKPGLAAVNRYNEQFF. CDR3 DNA: TGCAGTGCTAGAGGCAAGCCGGGACTAGCGGCAGTCAATAGATACAATGAGCAGTTCTTC.

This clonotype was counted only a few times. This CDR3 reads CASSVLAGGFYEQYF. For the CDR3, the DNA is TGTGCCAGCAGCGTACTAGCGGGAGGCTTTTACGAGCAGTACTTC. V is TRBV9 and J is TRBJ2-7; 11 positions match TRBD2. The CDR3 sequence is 15 residues long. J was trimmed by 4 bases and V by 1 base; bases with no gene match: 4. Germline V CDR1 and CDR2: SGDLS, YYNGEE.

This clonotype was seen a few times. The chain employs TRBV7-9 and TRBJ1-2; TRBD1 aligns across 7 bases. Germline CDR1 and CDR2: SEHNR and FQNEAQ (reference sequence). The CDR3 spans 13 residues. Losses at the gene ends were 5 bases for V and 4 bases for J; bases not matched to a gene: 4. As DNA, the CDR3 is TGTGCCAGCAGCATGGGACAGTCCTATGGCTACACCTTC. Encoded protein: CASSMGQSYGYTF.

The rearrangement uses TRBV5-1 and TRBJ2-5; D ambiguous. This CDR3 region has 16 residues. V lost 3 bases and J lost 0, with 15 bases in between. Looked up from germline, CDR1 is SGHRS and CDR2 is YFSETQ. The CDR3 bases are TGCGCCAGCAGCTCTCAGACCGCGGAATACCAAGAGACCCAGTACTTC. Translating gives CASSSQTAEYQETQYF.

CDR3 protein: CASSLEIIAGANYGYTF. In DNA form, the CDR3 reads TGTGCCAGCAGCTTAGAAATTATAGCAGGGGCCAACTATGGCTACACCTTC. The V call is TRBV7-8, the J call TRBJ1-2; perhaps TRBD1 as D (6 bases). With 1 base removed from V and 2 bases from J, the gap between germline ends came to 17 bases. This CDR3 region has 17 residues. The germline CDR1 and CDR2 sequences are SGHVS and FQNEAQ.

There are a few counts of this clonotype. The chain is built from TRBV25-1 and TRBJ2-1; D might be TRBD1 (6 bases). V was clipped by 3 bases and J by 6 bases, with 18 bases between them. The CDR3 consists of 16 residues. Germline CDR1 reads MGHDK; CDR2 reads SYGVNS. In DNA form, the CDR3 reads TGTGCCAGCAGTGAGCGGTTGGGGGCTGGACGCAATGAGCAGTTCTTC. Translation gives CASSERLGAGRNEQFF.

This clonotype was observed a handful of times. This rearrangement joins TRBV19 to TRBJ2-4, with unresolved D. Trimming stripped 5 bases from V and 5 bases from J, with 4 bases between. Germline CDR1 LNHDA, CDR2 SQIVND (reference sequence). The CDR3 sequence is 11 residues long. The chain's CDR3 is CASSAQNIQYF. In DNA, the CDR3 is TGTGCCAGTAGTGCCCAAAACATTCAGTACTTC.

This chain uses TRBV18 with TRBJ1-6; 7 bases are a match to TRBD1. After removal of 6 bases from V and 9 bases from J, the junction contained 11 bases not matched to a gene. Germline CDR1 reads KGHSH; CDR2 reads LQKENI. This CDR3 contains 15 residues. The CDR3 nucleotides are TGTGCCAGCTCGTACGACAGGGTCGTAAGTTCACCCCTCCACTTT. Protein: CASSYDRVVSSPLHF. The whole variable domain, remainder taken from reference TRBV18 and TRBJ1-6, is NAGVMQNPRHLVRRRGQEARLRCSPMKGHSHVYWYRQLPEEGLKFMVYLQKENIIDESGMPKERFSAEFPKEGPSILRIQQVVRGDSAAYFCASSYDRVVSSPLHFGNGTRLTVT.

V and J are TRBV5-1 and TRBJ2-2; D is unresolved. V was shortened by 2 bases and J by 4 bases, with 9 bases between the two germline ends. This CDR3 contains 14 residues. Germline loops: CDR1 SGHRS, CDR2 YFSETQ. CDR3 sequence reads: CASSFSERTGELFF. The CDR3 nucleotides read TGCGCCAGCAGCTTTTCGGAACGCACCGGGGAGCTGTTTTTT. Supplemented by reference TRBV5-1 and TRBJ2-2, the full variable domain reads KAGVTQTPRYLIKTRGQQVTLSCSPISGHRSVSWYQQTPGQGLQFLFEYFSETQRNKGNFPGRFSGRQFSNSRSEMNVSTLELGDSALYLCASSFSERTGELFFGEGSRLTVL.

There are a few counts of this clonotype. This chain links TRBV12-3 or TRBV12-4 with TRBJ2-3; 10 bases are shared with TRBD2. The J segment lost 3 bases and the V segment lost 7 bases, leaving 7 bases of the junction unmatched. CDR3 length equals 15 residues. In nucleotides, the CDR3 is TGTGCCAGCAAACGTACAGCGGGGGGGACAGATACGCAGTATTTT. It translates to CASKRTAGGTDTQYF.

This clonotype was counted a few times. The J gene is TRBJ2-7, the V gene TRBV12-3 or TRBV12-4, with TRBD2 as a possible D gene (5 bases). The CDR3 sequence is 15 residues long. Deletions cut 5 bases from V and 8 bases from J, with 22 bases between. The CDR3 is CASSPSRYEGTQQYF. The DNA for the CDR3 is TGTGCCAGCAGTCCCTCTAGGTACGAGGGAACTCAGCAGTACTTC.

The table lists this clonotype with a few counts. The chain recombines TRBV20-1 with TRBJ2-1; TRBD2 matches at 16 bases. V lost 3 bases and J lost 8; bases outside the gene matches: 1. Germline V CDR1 and CDR2: DFQATT, SNEGSKA (reference sequence). The length of the CDR3 is 14 residues. The CDR3 sequence: CSARGTSGRDEQFF. In DNA, the CDR3 is TGCAGTGCTAGGGGGACTAGCGGGAGGGATGAGCAGTTCTTC.

This clonotype was recorded a few times. The V and J genes are TRBV6-5 and TRBJ2-2; D uncertain. The ends were cut back, 2 bases at V and 6 bases at J, with 13 bases in the middle. Germline-derived CDR1 and CDR2 are MNHEY and SVGAGI. The CDR3 loop spans 15 amino acids. CDR3 sequence (DNA): TGTGCCAGCAGTTACGGGAAAGGAAGGTCCGGGGAGCTGTTTTTT. Protein product: CASSYGKGRSGELFF.

This clonotype was detected a few times. This chain joins TRBV9 and TRBJ2-7, with 14 bases that match TRBD2. This CDR3 has 15 amino acids. The V segment lost 4 bases and the J segment 5 bases; nucleotides outside the gene matches: 5. The germline V gene encodes CDR1 SGDLS and CDR2 YYNGEE. The CDR3: CASSTGLAGDHEQYF. The CDR3 nucleotides are TGTGCCAGCAGCACGGGACTAGCGGGAGATCACGAGCAGTACTTC.

The chain uses TRBV12-3 or TRBV12-4 and TRBJ2-1, with D unresolved. The CDR3 is made up of 14 amino acids. V was shortened by 3 bases and J by 3 bases, with 9 bases between the two germline ends. The CDR3 nucleotides are TGTGCCAGCAGTTTTGGTCAGAACTACAATGAGCAGTTCTTC. It translates to CASSFGQNYNEQFF.

The table lists this clonotype with a few counts. V usage is TRBV12-3 or TRBV12-4 and J usage is TRBJ1-1; D is ambiguous. The CDR3 is made up of 14 amino acids. V lost 8 bases and J 1 base, leaving 14 bases between the germline ends. As DNA, the CDR3 is TGTGCCAGCTTAGCAGCCCAATGGAACACTGAAGCTTTCTTT. Amino acid sequence: CASLAAQWNTEAFF.

The chain combines TRBV7-8 with TRBJ2-7, with TRBD2 identical over 13 bases. Per germline, CDR1 SGHVS and CDR2 FQNEAQ. The CDR3 has 16 amino acids. V trimming: 5 bases; J trimming: 1 base; junction bases outside the gene matches: 5. In DNA, the CDR3 is TGTGCCAGCAGCACGAAACTAGCGGGAGGGTCCTACGAGCAGTACTTC. Encoded protein: CASSTKLAGGSYEQYF.

This clonotype was recorded a few times. The rearrangement joins TRBV12-3 or TRBV12-4 to TRBJ1-5, with TRBD1 matching 7 bases. This CDR3 comprises 15 residues. The V and J ends lost 6 bases and 3 bases, in that order; junction bases with no gene match: 8. CDR3 region: CASSTTDRDNQPQHF. In DNA form, the CDR3 reads TGTGCCAGCAGCACCACCGACAGGGACAATCAGCCCCAGCATTTT.

The V and J genes are TRBV5-1 and TRBJ2-5, with 8 nucleotides matching TRBD2. Losses at the gene ends were 2 bases for V and 1 base for J; bases not matched to a gene: 1. The CDR3 runs to 14 residues. CDR1 SGHRS and CDR2 YFSETQ come from the germline V gene. In DNA form, the CDR3 reads TGCGCCAGCAGCTTTGGGACTAGCCAAGAGACCCAGTACTTC. Amino acid sequence: CASSFGTSQETQYF.

This clonotype was observed a few times. V is TRBV10-1 and J is TRBJ1-1; D is uncertain. The V end was cut by 3 bases, the J end by 1 base, with 6 bases between. The CDR3 extends over 13 amino acids. Germline V gene sequence: CDR1 WNHNN, CDR2 SYGVQD (reference sequence). This CDR3 is CASSDQPNTEAFF. Here the CDR3 DNA reads TGCGCCAGCAGTGATCAGCCGAACACTGAAGCTTTCTTT.

This chain uses TRBV27 with TRBJ2-7; possible D gene TRBD2, 5 bases. The CDR3 runs to 15 residues. Germline assignment: CDR1 MNHEY and CDR2 SMNVEV (reference sequence). Trimming shortened V by 6 bases and J by 0 bases, and 15 bases separated the two germline ends. DNA of the CDR3: TGTGCCAGCAGCCGGACTTACTCTCTCTCCTACGAGCAGTACTTC. Its translation is CASSRTYSLSYEQYF.

The chain combines TRBV20-1 with TRBJ2-1, with a possible D match to TRBD1 (5 bases). The CDR3 covers 15 residues. Per germline, CDR1 DFQATT and CDR2 SNEGSKA (reference sequence). V was cut by 1 base and J by 0 bases, with 10 bases left in between. The chain's CDR3 is CSARGWGSSYNEQFF. CDR3 nucleotide sequence: TGCAGTGCTAGAGGGTGGGGCAGCTCCTACAATGAGCAGTTCTTC.

This clonotype was counted only a few times. The V and J genes are TRBV7-3 and TRBJ2-3; D is uncertain. V was trimmed by 0 bases and J by 6 bases, leaving 10 bases between them. The length of the CDR3 is 14 residues. Germline assignment: CDR1 SGHTA and CDR2 FQGTGA. The CDR3 here is CASSLTLGQDTQYF. The CDR3 DNA sequence: TGTGCCAGCAGCTTAACTCTAGGGCAGGATACGCAGTATTTT.

This clonotype was observed a few times. This chain joins TRBV7-3 and TRBJ2-3; D unclear. V was cut by 5 bases and J by 0 bases, with 12 bases left in between. Germline-derived CDR1 and CDR2 are SGHTA and FQGTGA. CDR3 size: 15 residues. The CDR3: CASSPPPRSTDTQYF. CDR3 DNA: TGTGCCAGCAGCCCCCCCCCGCGGAGCACAGATACGCAGTATTTT.

This chain links TRBV29-1 with TRBJ2-1, with 8 positions matching TRBD2. This CDR3 has 18 residues. V lost 6 bases, J lost 6 bases, and 22 bases stayed unmatched. The germline V gene has CDR1 SQVTM and CDR2 ANQGSEA. CDR3 loop: CSVAGGIEGREVGNEQFF. CDR3 nucleotide sequence: TGCAGCGTAGCTGGCGGGATTGAGGGGCGGGAGGTAGGCAATGAGCAGTTCTTC.

V and J are TRBV20-1 and TRBJ2-1; perhaps D is TRBD1 or TRBD2 (5 bases each). CDR3 length equals 15 residues. Trimming cost V 6 bases and J 5 bases, with 20 bases left between them. CDR1 is DFQATT and CDR2 is SNEGSKA in the germline V gene (reference sequence). CDR3 loop: CSAYRGGPSNNEQFF. In nucleotides, the CDR3 is TGCAGTGCCTACCGTGGGGGACCGTCCAACAATGAGCAGTTCTTC.

The chain couples TRBV12-3 or TRBV12-4 to TRBJ1-2; D remains unclear. The V end lost 5 bases, the J end lost 8 bases, and 12 bases lay between the germline ends. The CDR3 covers 12 residues. The DNA for the CDR3 is TGTGCCAGCAGTGACTTGCGGGGAGGCTACACCTTC. Translation: CASSDLRGGYTF.